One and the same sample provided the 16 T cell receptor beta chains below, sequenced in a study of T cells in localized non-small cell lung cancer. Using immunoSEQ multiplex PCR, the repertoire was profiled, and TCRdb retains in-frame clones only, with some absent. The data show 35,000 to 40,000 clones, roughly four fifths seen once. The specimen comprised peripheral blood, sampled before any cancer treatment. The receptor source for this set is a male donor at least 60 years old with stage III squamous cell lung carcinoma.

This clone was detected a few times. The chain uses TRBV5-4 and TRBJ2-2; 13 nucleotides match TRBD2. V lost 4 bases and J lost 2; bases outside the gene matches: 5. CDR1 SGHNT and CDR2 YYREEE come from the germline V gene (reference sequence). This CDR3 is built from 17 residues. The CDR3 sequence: CASSPGLAGDNTGELFF. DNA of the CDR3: TGTGCCAGCAGCCCAGGACTAGCGGGAGACAACACCGGGGAGCTGTTTTTT.

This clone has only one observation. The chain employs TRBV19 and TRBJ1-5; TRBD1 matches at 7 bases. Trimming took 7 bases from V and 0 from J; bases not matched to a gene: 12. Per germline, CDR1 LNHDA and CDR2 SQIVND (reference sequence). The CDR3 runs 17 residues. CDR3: CASIGATGFLSNQPQHF. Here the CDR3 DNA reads TGTGCCAGTATCGGAGCGACAGGGTTCCTTAGCAATCAGCCCCAGCATTTT.

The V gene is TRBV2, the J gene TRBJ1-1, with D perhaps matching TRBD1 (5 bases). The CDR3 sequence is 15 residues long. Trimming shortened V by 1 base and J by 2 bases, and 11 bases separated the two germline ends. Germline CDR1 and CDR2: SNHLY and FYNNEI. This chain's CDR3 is CASSEDQGGNTEAFF. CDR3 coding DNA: TGTGCCAGCAGTGAAGACCAGGGAGGTAACACTGAAGCTTTCTTT.

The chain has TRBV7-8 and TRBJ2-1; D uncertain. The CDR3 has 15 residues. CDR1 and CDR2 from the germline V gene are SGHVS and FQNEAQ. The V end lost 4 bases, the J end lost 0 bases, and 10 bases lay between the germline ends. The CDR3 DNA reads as TGTGCCAGCAGCTCTACCATGAGCTCCTACAATGAGCAGTTCTTC. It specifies CASSSTMSSYNEQFF.

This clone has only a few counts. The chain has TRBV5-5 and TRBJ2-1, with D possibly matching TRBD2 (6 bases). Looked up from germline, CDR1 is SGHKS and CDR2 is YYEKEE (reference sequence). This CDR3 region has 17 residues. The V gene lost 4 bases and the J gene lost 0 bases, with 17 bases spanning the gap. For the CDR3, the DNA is TGTGCCAGCAGCCCGAGAGGGAGGACGAGCTCCTACAATGAGCAGTTCTTC. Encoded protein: CASSPRGRTSSYNEQFF.

CDR3 nucleotides: TGTGCCAGCAGTTTATCCGGGGGCTCTGGGGCCAACGTCCTGACTTTC. It is translated as CASSLSGGSGANVLTF. V usage is TRBV27 and J usage is TRBJ2-6, with D possibly being TRBD2 (6 bases). Trimming cost V 0 bases and J 0 bases, with 6 bases left between them. This CDR3 comprises 16 residues. Germline V CDR1 and CDR2: MNHEY, SMNVEV (reference sequence).

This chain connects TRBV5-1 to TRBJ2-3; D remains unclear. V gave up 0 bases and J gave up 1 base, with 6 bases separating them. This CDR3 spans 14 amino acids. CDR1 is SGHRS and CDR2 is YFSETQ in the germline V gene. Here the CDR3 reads CASSLGLGTDTQYF. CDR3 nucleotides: TGCGCCAGCAGCTTGGGTCTGGGCACAGATACGCAGTATTTT.

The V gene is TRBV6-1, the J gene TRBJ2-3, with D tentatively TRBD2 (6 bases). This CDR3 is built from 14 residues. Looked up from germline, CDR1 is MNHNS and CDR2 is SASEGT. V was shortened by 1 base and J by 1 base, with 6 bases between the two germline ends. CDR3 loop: CASSEVAGTDTQYF. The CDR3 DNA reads TGTGCCAGCAGTGAAGTAGCGGGCACAGATACGCAGTATTTT.

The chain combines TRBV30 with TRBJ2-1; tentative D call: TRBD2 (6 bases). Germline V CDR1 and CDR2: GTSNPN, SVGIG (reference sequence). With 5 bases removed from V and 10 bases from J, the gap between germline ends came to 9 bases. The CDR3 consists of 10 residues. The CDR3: CAWAREEQFF. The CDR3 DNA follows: TGTGCCTGGGCCCGGGAGGAGCAGTTCTTC.

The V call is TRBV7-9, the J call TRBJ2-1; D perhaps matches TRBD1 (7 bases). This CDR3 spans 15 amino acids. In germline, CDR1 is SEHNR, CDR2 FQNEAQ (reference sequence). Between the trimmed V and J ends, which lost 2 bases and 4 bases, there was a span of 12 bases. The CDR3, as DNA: TGTGCCAGCAGCTTACGGGGGACAGAATACAATGAGCAGTTCTTC. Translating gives CASSLRGTEYNEQFF.

The CDR3 DNA follows: TGTGCCAGTAGCACTACCGGGACAGGCTACGAGCAGTACTTC. This encodes CASSTTGTGYEQYF. The chain uses TRBV19 and TRBJ2-7; 8 bases line up with TRBD1. The germline CDR1 and CDR2 sequences are LNHDA and SQIVND (reference sequence). The V segment lost 6 bases and the J segment 3 bases; nucleotides outside the gene matches: 7. This CDR3 has 14 amino acids.

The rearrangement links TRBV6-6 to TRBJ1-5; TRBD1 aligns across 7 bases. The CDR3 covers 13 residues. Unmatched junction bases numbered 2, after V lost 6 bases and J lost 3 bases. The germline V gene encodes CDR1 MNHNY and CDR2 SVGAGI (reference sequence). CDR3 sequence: CASRTGFNQPQHF. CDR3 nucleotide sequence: TGTGCCAGCAGGACAGGGTTCAATCAGCCCCAGCATTTT.

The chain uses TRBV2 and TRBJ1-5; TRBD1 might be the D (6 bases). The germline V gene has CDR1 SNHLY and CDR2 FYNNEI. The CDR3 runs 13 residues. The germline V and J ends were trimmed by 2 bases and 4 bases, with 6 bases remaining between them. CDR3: CASSEQGNQPQHF. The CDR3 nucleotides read TGTGCCAGCAGTGAACAGGGGAATCAGCCCCAGCATTTT.

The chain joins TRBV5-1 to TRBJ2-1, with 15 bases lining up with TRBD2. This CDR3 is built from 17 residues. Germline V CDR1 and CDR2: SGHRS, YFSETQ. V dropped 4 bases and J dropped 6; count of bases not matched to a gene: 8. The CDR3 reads CASSPGLAGGPLNEQFF. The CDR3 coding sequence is TGCGCCAGCAGCCCGGGACTAGCGGGAGGACCTCTCAATGAGCAGTTCTTC.

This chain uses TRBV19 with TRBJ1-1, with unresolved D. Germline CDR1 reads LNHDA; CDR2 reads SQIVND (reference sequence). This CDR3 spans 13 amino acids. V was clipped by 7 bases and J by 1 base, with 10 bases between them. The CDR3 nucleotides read TGTGCCAGTAAGCCCCTGGGGAACACTGAAGCTTTCTTT. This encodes CASKPLGNTEAFF.

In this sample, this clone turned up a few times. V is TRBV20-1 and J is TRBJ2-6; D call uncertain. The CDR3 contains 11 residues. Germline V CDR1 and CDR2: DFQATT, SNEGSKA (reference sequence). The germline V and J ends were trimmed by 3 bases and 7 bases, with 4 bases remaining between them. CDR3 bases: TGCAGTGCTAGTAGAGCCAACGTCCTGACTTTC. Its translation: CSASRANVLTF.